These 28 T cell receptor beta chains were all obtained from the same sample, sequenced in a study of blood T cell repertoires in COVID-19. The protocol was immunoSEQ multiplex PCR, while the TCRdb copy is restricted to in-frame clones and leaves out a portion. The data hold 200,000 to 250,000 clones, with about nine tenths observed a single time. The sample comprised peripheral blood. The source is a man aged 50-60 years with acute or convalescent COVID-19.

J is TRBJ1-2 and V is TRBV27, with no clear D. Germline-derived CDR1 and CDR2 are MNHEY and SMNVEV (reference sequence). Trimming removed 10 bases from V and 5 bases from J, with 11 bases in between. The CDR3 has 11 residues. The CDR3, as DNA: TGTGCCATCCCCACAGCATATGGCTACACCTTC. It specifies CAIPTAYGYTF.

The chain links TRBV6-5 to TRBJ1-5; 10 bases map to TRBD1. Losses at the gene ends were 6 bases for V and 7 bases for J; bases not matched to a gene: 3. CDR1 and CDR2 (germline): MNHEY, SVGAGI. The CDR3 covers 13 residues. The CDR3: CASSQGQGQPQHF. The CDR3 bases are TGTGCCAGCAGCCAGGGACAGGGGCAGCCCCAGCATTTT.

DNA of the CDR3: TGTGCCACCCACTCGTCAAGTTCCTACAATGAGCAGTTCTTC. As protein: CATHSSSSYNEQFF. V is TRBV6-5 and J is TRBJ2-1, with no clear D. The ends were cut back, 10 bases at V and 1 base at J, with 14 bases in the middle. CDR1 is MNHEY, CDR2 SVGAGI, per germline. The CDR3 spans 14 residues.

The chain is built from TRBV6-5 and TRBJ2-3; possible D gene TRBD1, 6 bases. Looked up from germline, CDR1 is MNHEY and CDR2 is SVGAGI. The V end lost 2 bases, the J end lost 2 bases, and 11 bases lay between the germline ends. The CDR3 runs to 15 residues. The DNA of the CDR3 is TGTGCCAGCAGTTACGGACAGTATTCCACAGATACGCAGTATTTT. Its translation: CASSYGQYSTDTQYF.

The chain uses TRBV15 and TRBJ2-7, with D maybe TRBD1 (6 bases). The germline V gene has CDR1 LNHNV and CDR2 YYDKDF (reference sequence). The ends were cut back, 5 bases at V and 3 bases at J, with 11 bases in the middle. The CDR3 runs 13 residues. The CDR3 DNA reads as TGTGCCACCAGCCCTCAGGGGATCTACGAGCAGTACTTC. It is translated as CATSPQGIYEQYF.

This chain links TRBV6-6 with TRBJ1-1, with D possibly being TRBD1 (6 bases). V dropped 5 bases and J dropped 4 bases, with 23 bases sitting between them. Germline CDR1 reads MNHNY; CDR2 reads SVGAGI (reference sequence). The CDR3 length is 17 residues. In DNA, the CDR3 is TGTGCCAGCAGTCGAAAAGGGGGGGTAGGCACCCTCACTGAAGCTTTCTTT. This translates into CASSRKGGVGTLTEAFF.

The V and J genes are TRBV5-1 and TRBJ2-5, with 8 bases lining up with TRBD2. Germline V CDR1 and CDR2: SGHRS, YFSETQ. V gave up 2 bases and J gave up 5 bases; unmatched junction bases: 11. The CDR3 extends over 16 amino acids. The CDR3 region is CASSLAGDPRGETQYF. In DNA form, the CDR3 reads TGCGCCAGCAGCTTAGCGGGGGACCCCCGGGGGGAGACCCAGTACTTC.

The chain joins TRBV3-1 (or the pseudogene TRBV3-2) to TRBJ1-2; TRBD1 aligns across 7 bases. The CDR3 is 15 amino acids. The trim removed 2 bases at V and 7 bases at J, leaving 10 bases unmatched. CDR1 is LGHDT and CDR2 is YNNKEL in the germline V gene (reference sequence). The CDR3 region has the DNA TGTGCCAGCAGCCAAACCCCGACAGGGACCTCTGGCTACACCTTC. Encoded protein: CASSQTPTGTSGYTF.

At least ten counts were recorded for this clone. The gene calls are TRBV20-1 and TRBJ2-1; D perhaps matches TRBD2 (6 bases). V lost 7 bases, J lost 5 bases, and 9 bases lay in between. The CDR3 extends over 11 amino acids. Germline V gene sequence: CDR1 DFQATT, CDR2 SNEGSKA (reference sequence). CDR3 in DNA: TGCAGTGTCACTAGCAACAATGAGCAGTTCTTC. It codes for CSVTSNNEQFF.

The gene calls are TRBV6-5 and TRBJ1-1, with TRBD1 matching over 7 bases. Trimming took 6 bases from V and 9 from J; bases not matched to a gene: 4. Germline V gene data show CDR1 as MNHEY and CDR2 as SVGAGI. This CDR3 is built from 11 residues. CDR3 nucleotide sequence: TGTGCCAGCAGAGGACAGGCAAAAGCTTTCTTT. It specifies CASRGQAKAFF.

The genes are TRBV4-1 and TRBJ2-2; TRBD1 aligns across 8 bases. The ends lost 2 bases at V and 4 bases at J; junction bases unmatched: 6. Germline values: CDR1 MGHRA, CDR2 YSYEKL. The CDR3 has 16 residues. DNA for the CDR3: TGCGCCAGCAGCCAACCGGACAGGGCGGGCACCGGGGAGCTGTTTTTT. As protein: CASSQPDRAGTGELFF.

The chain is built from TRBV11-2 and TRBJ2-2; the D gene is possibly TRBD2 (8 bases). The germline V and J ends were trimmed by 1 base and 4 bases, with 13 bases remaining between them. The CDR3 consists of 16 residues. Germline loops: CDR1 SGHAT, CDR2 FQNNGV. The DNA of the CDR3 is TGTGCCAGCAGCTTAGCGGGAGGGGGCGGCACCGGGGAGCTGTTTTTT. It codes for CASSLAGGGGTGELFF.

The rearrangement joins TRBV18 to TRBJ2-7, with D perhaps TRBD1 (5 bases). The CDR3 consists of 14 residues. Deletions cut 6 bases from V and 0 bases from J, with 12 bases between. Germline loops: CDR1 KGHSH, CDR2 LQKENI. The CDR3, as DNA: TGTGCCAGCTCCCCAAACGACAGCTCCTACGAGCAGTACTTC. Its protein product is CASSPNDSSYEQYF. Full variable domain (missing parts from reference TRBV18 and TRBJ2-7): NAGVMQNPRHLVRRRGQEARLRCSPMKGHSHVYWYRQLPEEGLKFMVYLQKENIIDESGMPKERFSAEFPKEGPSILRIQQVVRGDSAAYFCASSPNDSSYEQYFGPGTRLTVT.

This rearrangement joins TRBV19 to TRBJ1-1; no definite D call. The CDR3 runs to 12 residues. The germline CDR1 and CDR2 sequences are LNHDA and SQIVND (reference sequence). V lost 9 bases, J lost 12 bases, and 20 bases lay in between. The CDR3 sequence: CASSEVSARTFF. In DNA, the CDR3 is TGTGCCAGCTCGGAGGTTTCCGCAAGGACTTTCTTT.

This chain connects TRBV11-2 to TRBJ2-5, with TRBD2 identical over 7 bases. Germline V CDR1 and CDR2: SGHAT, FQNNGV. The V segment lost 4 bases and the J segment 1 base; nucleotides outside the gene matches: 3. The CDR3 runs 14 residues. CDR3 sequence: CASSYQRGQETQYF. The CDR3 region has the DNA TGTGCCAGCAGCTACCAGCGGGGCCAAGAGACCCAGTACTTC. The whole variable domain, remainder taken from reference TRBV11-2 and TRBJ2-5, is EAGVAQSPRYKIIEKRQSVAFWCNPISGHATLYWYQQILGQGPKLLIQFQNNGVVDDSQLPKDRFSAERLKGVDSTLKIQPAKLEDSAVYLCASSYQRGQETQYFGPGTRLLVL.

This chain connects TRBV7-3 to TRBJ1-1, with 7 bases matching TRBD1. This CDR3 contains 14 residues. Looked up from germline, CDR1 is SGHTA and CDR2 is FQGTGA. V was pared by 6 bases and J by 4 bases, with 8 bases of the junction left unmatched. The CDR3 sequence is CASRWTGGSTEAFF. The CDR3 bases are TGTGCCAGCAGATGGACAGGTGGGAGCACTGAAGCTTTCTTT.

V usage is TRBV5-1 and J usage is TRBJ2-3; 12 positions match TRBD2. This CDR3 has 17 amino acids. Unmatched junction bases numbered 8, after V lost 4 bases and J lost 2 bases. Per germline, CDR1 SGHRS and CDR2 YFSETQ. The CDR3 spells CASSARTSGDLTDTQYF. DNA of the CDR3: TGCGCCAGCAGCGCCCGGACTAGCGGGGACCTCACAGATACGCAGTATTTT. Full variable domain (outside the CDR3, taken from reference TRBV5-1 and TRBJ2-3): KAGVTQTPRYLIKTRGQQVTLSCSPISGHRSVSWYQQTPGQGLQFLFEYFSETQRNKGNFPGRFSGRQFSNSRSEMNVSTLELGDSALYLCASSARTSGDLTDTQYFGPGTRLTVL.

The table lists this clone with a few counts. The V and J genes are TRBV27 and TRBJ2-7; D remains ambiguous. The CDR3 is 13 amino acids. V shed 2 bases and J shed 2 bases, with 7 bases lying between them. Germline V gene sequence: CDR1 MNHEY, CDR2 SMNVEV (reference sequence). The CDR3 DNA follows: TGTGCCAGCAGTTTAAACGGAGCCTACGAGCAGTACTTC. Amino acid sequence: CASSLNGAYEQYF.

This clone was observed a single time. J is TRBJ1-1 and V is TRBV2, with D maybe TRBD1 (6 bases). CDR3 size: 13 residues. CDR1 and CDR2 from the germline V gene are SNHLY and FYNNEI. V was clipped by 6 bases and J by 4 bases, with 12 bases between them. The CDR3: CASSVTGSTEAFF. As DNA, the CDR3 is TGTGCCAGCAGCGTCACAGGGAGCACTGAAGCTTTCTTT.

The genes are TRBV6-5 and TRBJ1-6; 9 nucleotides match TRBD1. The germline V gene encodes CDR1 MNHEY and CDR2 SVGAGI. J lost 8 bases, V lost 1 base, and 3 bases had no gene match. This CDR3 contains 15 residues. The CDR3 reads CASSYFTGGDSPLHF. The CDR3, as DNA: TGTGCCAGCAGTTACTTCACAGGGGGCGATTCACCCCTCCACTTT.

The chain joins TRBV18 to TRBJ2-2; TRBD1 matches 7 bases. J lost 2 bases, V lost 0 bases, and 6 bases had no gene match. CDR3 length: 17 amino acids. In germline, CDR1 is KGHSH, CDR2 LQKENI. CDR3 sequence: CASSPPIDRANTGELFF. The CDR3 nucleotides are TGTGCCAGCTCACCACCGATTGACAGGGCTAACACCGGGGAGCTGTTTTTT.

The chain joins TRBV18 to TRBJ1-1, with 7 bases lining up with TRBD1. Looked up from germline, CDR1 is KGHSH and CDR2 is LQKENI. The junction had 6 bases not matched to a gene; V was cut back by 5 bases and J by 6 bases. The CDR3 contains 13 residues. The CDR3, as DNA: TGTGCCAGCTCATACCGGGACAGACCTGAAGCTTTCTTT. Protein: CASSYRDRPEAFF.

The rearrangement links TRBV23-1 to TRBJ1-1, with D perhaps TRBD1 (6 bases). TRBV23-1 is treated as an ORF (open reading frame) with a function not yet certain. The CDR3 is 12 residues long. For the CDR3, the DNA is TGCGCGCGTGTCTGGGACACCACTGAAGCTTTCTTT. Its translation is CARVWDTTEAFF.

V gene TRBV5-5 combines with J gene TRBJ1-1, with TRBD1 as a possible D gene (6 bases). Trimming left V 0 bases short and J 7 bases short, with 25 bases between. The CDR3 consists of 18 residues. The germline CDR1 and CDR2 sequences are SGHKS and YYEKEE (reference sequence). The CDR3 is CASSLVRYGDTQIHEAFF. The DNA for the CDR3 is TGTGCCAGCAGCTTGGTTCGGTATGGGGACACCCAGATACATGAAGCTTTCTTT.

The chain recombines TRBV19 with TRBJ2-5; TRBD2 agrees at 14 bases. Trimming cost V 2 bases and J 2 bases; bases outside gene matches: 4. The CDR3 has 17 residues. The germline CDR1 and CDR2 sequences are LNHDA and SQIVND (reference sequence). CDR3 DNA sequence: TGTGCCAGTAGTATAATCGGGACTAGCGGGGGTCAAGAGACCCAGTACTTC. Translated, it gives CASSIIGTSGGQETQYF.

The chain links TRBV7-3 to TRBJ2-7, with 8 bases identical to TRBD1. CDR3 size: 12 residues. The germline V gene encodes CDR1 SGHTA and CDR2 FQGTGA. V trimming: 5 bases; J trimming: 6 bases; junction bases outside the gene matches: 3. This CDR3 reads CASSATGGEQYF. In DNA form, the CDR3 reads TGTGCCAGCAGCGCCACAGGGGGCGAGCAGTACTTC. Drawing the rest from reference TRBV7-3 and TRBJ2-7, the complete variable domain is GAGVSQTPSNKVTEKGKYVELRCDPISGHTALYWYRQSLGQGPEFLIYFQGTGAADDSGLPNDRFFAVRPEGSVSTLKIQRTERGDSAVYLCASSATGGEQYFGPGTRLTVT.

CDR3 DNA: TGTGCCAGCAGTTTTGGGCTAGCGGGGGGGTTCTTGAACACCGGGGAGCTGTTTTTT. This sequence encodes CASSFGLAGGFLNTGELFF. The chain is built from TRBV28 and TRBJ2-2, with 12 bases aligning to TRBD2. The CDR3 spans 19 residues. V trimming: 3 bases; J trimming: 1 base; junction bases outside the gene matches: 9. Germline V CDR1 and CDR2: MDHEN, SYDVKM.

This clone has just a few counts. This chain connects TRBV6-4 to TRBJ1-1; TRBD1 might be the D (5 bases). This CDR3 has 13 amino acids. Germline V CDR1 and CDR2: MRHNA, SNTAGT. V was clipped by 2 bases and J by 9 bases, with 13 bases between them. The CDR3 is CASSDTGGGKAFF. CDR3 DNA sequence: TGTGCCAGCAGTGACACGGGGGGAGGAAAAGCTTTCTTT.